These 14 T cell receptor beta chains originate from one sample sequenced in a study of T cell responses to AZD1222 COVID-19 vaccine. Only in-frame clones appear in the TCRdb table, and some are missing; sequencing was by immunoSEQ multiplex PCR. The sample holds 120,000 or so clones, roughly 86% seen once. The material was peripheral blood, obtained on day 0 of AZD1222 vaccination. The receptors come from an adult in good health.

The rearrangement links TRBV30 to TRBJ2-7; D is uncertain. The CDR3 is 12 residues long. Germline values: CDR1 GTSNPN, CDR2 SVGIG (reference sequence). Between the trimmed V and J ends, which lost 3 bases and 6 bases, there was a span of 12 bases. The CDR3, as DNA: TGTGCCTGGAGCCCCAACGGCTTCGAGCAGTACTTC. Translation gives CAWSPNGFEQYF.

CDR3 in DNA: TGTGCCAGCAGCATAGGGACAGCCCCCGGCGAGCAGTACTTC. Protein: CASSIGTAPGEQYF. This chain joins TRBV5-5 and TRBJ2-7, with 7 bases identical to TRBD1. Per the germline V gene, CDR1 is SGHKS and CDR2 is YYEKEE (reference sequence). The CDR3 spans 14 residues. J gave up 6 bases and V 4 bases, and 10 bases lay outside the gene matches.

The chain carries TRBV5-1 and TRBJ2-5, with D hard to call. This CDR3 is 13 amino acids long. CDR1 and CDR2 from the germline V gene are SGHRS and YFSETQ. V was trimmed by 1 base and J by 4 bases, leaving 8 bases between them. The CDR3 reads CASSLYQVETQYF. As DNA, the CDR3 is TGCGCCAGCAGCTTGTACCAGGTAGAGACCCAGTACTTC.

This sequence joins TRBV2 and TRBJ1-1; D is unclear. The CDR3 contains 13 residues. The germline V gene has CDR1 SNHLY and CDR2 FYNNEI. Between the trimmed V and J ends, which lost 8 bases and 2 bases, there was a span of 12 bases. CDR3 coding DNA: TGTGCCAGCGAAATAGACACAAACACTGAAGCTTTCTTT. Translation gives CASEIDTNTEAFF.

The CDR3 region has the DNA TGTGCCAGCAGCCTCGAACGTCCCGCCGGCACCGGGGAGCTGTTTTTT. As protein: CASSLERPAGTGELFF. This chain links TRBV4-2 with TRBJ2-2; D remains unclear. Germline V CDR1 and CDR2: LGHNA, YNFKEQ. There are 16 residues in the CDR3. Trimming removed 4 bases from V and 4 bases from J, with 16 bases in between.

This sequence joins TRBV4-2 and TRBJ1-1; D gene uncertain. The CDR3 is 16 residues long. V was pared by 0 bases and J by 0 bases, with 11 bases between. CDR1 is LGHNA, CDR2 YNFKEQ, per germline. The CDR3 DNA follows: TGTGCCAGCAGCCAAGATCTAACACACCTGAACACTGAAGCTTTCTTT. The encoded protein is CASSQDLTHLNTEAFF.

The rearrangement links TRBV28 to TRBJ2-7; 7 positions agree with TRBD2. After removal of 7 bases from V and 4 bases from J, the junction contained 10 bases not matched to a gene. The CDR3 extends over 14 amino acids. Germline V gives CDR1 MDHEN, CDR2 SYDVKM. In nucleotides, the CDR3 is TGTGCCAGCACGGCTAGCGGTAAAAGGTACGAGCAGTACTTC. It specifies CASTASGKRYEQYF.

CDR3 amino acids: CAWAQDEQFF. DNA for the CDR3: TGTGCCTGGGCGCAGGATGAGCAGTTCTTC. The J gene is TRBJ2-1, the V gene TRBV30; D not resolved. The ends were cut back, 5 bases at V and 8 bases at J, with 7 bases in the middle. The CDR3 contains 10 residues. CDR1 is GTSNPN, CDR2 SVGIG, per germline (reference sequence).

The genes are TRBV14 and TRBJ2-1; TRBD2 matches 14 bases. V lost 4 bases to trimming and J lost 6 bases; unmatched junction nucleotides: 2. The length of the CDR3 is 15 residues. Germline CDR1 is SGHDN and CDR2 is FVKESK. CDR3 DNA sequence: TGTGCCAGCAGCCGACTAGCGGGAGGGACCAATGAGCAGTTCTTC. Amino acids: CASSRLAGGTNEQFF.

The chain has TRBV29-1 and TRBJ2-1; either TRBD1 or TRBD2 may fit D (5 bases each). In germline, CDR1 is SQVTM, CDR2 ANQGSEA. V gave up 5 bases and J gave up 3 bases, with 17 bases separating them. This CDR3 has 15 amino acids. The CDR3 nucleotides read TGCAGCGTTCACCGGGGCCGCGGACGCTACAATGAGCAGTTCTTC. Translation: CSVHRGRGRYNEQFF.

This chain joins TRBV7-4 and TRBJ1-2; unclear D gene. The germline CDR1 and CDR2 sequences are SGHVT and SQSDAQ. This CDR3 is built from 13 residues. V gave up 1 base and J gave up 2 bases, with 5 bases separating them. The chain's CDR3 is CASSLGQNYGYTF. The CDR3 nucleotides are TGTGCCAGCAGCTTAGGGCAGAACTATGGCTACACCTTC.

As concerns this clone: Other DNA sequences of this sample code for an identical CDR3. The V and J genes are TRBV3-1 (or the pseudogene TRBV3-2) and TRBJ2-7; no reliable D call. Germline CDR1 reads LGHDT; CDR2 reads YNNKEL (reference sequence). This CDR3 spans 12 amino acids. V shed 3 bases and J shed 6 bases, with 9 bases lying between them. CDR3 bases: TGTGCCAGCAGCCAGGTCTCGGGCGAGCAGTACTTC. This gives the protein CASSQVSGEQYF.

This clone appeared once. The chain has TRBV2 and TRBJ2-2; the match to TRBD2 covers 7 bases. V was clipped by 8 bases and J by 4 bases; unmatched bases: 13. CDR3 size: 16 residues. In germline, CDR1 is SNHLY, CDR2 FYNNEI. CDR3 residues: CASLEVRGSITGELFF. As DNA, the CDR3 is TGTGCCAGCCTTGAAGTACGCGGGAGTATCACCGGGGAGCTGTTTTTT.

The rearrangement links TRBV19 to TRBJ2-1; 9 bases align to TRBD1. With 5 bases clipped from V and 9 bases from J, the junction kept 11 bases outside the gene matches. CDR1 is LNHDA, CDR2 SQIVND, per germline (reference sequence). This CDR3 has 15 residues. CDR3: CASSPRTGEVGEQFF. The CDR3 DNA is TGTGCCAGTAGTCCCCGGACAGGGGAGGTGGGTGAGCAGTTCTTC.